These 24 T cell receptor beta chains share one sample of origin, sequenced in a study of tumor-infiltrating lymphocytes in primary liver carcinoma. Alongside blood RNA obtained from unsorted whole blood, germline DNA was also extracted. Constant-region priming of about 500 ng total RNA yielded TCR beta cDNA. Libraries of TCR beta came from three nested multiplex PCR rounds with slightly modified ARM-PCR. TRBV1-TRBV30 forward primers paired with a C-beta reverse primer drove the first two PCR rounds, around 10 cycles each. TCRdb re-derived calls from the multiplex PCR reads in MiXCR, one entry per CDR3 protein. The sample consists of about 310,000 distinct CDR3 sequences, nearly 60% of them appearing once. Sequencing input: peripheral blood. These TCRs come from a woman under 40 with primary liver carcinoma and hepatitis B virus infection.

This clonotype was detected only once. This may be a read error, as it is one base from a much larger clone. The rearrangement links TRBV6-1 to TRBJ2-7; tentatively, D is TRBD1 or TRBD2 (6 bases each). With 6 bases removed from V and 4 bases from J, the gap between germline ends came to 16 bases. CDR3 length: 14 residues. CDR1 and CDR2 from the germline V gene are MNHNS and SASEGT. CDR3 DNA: TGTGCCAGCAGCCCACAGGGAGGTTGGTACGAGCAGTACTTC. Translation: CASSPQGGWYEQYF.

This clonotype has only a few counts. The J gene is TRBJ2-2, the V gene TRBV29-1, with no clear D. V was cut by 4 bases and J by 2 bases, with 5 bases left in between. Germline V gene lookup returns CDR1 SQVTM and CDR2 ANQGSEA. CDR3 length equals 12 residues. The CDR3, as DNA: TGCAGCGTTGGAGGTAACACCGGGGAGCTGTTTTTT. This encodes CSVGGNTGELFF.

The CDR3 bases are TGTGCCAGCAGTGAGCGGAAAAACAATGAGCAGTTCTTC. Translating gives CASSERKNNEQFF. The chain employs TRBV6-1 and TRBJ2-1; D is uncertain. Germline V gene sequence: CDR1 MNHNS, CDR2 SASEGT. This CDR3 contains 13 residues. Trimming removed 3 bases at V and 5 bases at J, with 8 bases between.

Details on this clonotype: Its ends do not fully match the called genes, so a read error is possible. The V call is TRBV4-3, the J call TRBJ2-1, with TRBD1 matching 9 bases. This CDR3 has 16 residues. Per germline, CDR1 LGHNA and CDR2 YSLEER. The CDR3 DNA sequence: TGCGCCAACAGCCACCCGTGGACAGGGGCGGTAAATGAGCAGTTCTTC. It codes for CANSHPWTGAVNEQFF.

The chain links TRBV5-1 to TRBJ2-3; D is uncertain. Trimming left V 3 bases short and J 4 bases short, with 18 bases between. The CDR3 spans 16 residues. Germline V gene lookup returns CDR1 SGHRS and CDR2 YFSETQ. The CDR3 DNA reads TGCGCCAGCAGCTCCCTGACGGGTGCGAATGCAGATACGCAGTATTTT. The encoded protein is CASSSLTGANADTQYF.

This clonotype was detected ten times or more. The gene calls are TRBV6-1 and TRBJ1-2; D gene unclear. The germline gives CDR1 MNHNS, CDR2 SASEGT. There are 14 residues in the CDR3. Trimming shortened V by 7 bases and J by 4 bases, and 16 bases separated the two germline ends. The CDR3 here is CASTERGWGYGYTF. The CDR3 DNA reads as TGTGCCAGCACCGAGAGAGGGTGGGGCTATGGCTACACCTTC.

This clonotype has at least ten counts. The gene calls are TRBV4-1 and TRBJ2-7, with TRBD1 matching 7 bases. In germline, CDR1 is MGHRA, CDR2 YSYEKL. Trimming at V came to 1 base and at J to 2 bases, leaving 2 bases not matched to a gene. The CDR3 consists of 14 residues. CDR3 nucleotide sequence: TGCGCCAGCAGCCAAGCCGGACAGGCCTACGAGCAGTACTTC. As protein: CASSQAGQAYEQYF.

This clonotype was picked up many times. V and J are TRBV11-2 and TRBJ2-1; perhaps TRBD2 as D (5 bases). In germline, CDR1 is SGHAT, CDR2 FQNNGV. The CDR3 sequence is 14 residues long. Trimming took 5 bases from V and 9 from J, leaving 17 bases between them. The DNA of the CDR3 is TGTGCCAGCAGCCCGTCGGGAAGTAGGGTTGAGCAGTTCTTC. Translation gives CASSPSGSRVEQFF.

This clonotype was observed at least ten times. V usage is TRBV11-2 and J usage is TRBJ2-1; possibly TRBD1 or TRBD2 for D (5 bases each). Germline values: CDR1 SGHAT, CDR2 FQNNGV. V was shortened by 1 base and J by 5 bases, with 15 bases between the two germline ends. The CDR3 consists of 16 residues. The CDR3 loop reads CASSLGGFAANNEQFF. In DNA, the CDR3 is TGTGCCAGCAGCTTAGGGGGGTTTGCAGCCAACAATGAGCAGTTCTTC.

This clonotype was seen a few times. The V gene is TRBV6-2 or TRBV6-3, the J gene TRBJ2-7, with 11 bases fitting TRBD2. V lost 2 bases to trimming and J lost 4 bases; unmatched junction nucleotides: 1. The germline V gene encodes CDR1 MNHEY and CDR2 SVGEGT. The CDR3 totals 14 residues. CDR3 DNA: TGTGCCAGCAGTTACGGGACTAGCGGTTACGAGCAGTACTTC. Encoded protein: CASSYGTSGYEQYF.

With regard to this clonotype: Without the conserved terminal phenylalanine or tryptophan, this CDR3 likely stems from a read error. The limits of the CDR3 on the DNA are not certain, so only TCRdb's listed CDR3 is given. CDR3 sequence reads: CASSLGGT. The chain employs TRBV13 and TRBJ2-1; the table calls TRBD1, which could not be checked here. Germline V gene sequence: CDR1 PRHDT, CDR2 FYEKMQ (reference sequence). The CDR3 contains 8 residues when both ends are counted.

Points on this clonotype: A read error may account for a junction end that differs from germline. V is TRBV5-6 and J is TRBJ2-1, with 9 bases that match TRBD2. Germline V gives CDR1 SGHDT, CDR2 YYEEEE. The CDR3 is 15 amino acids. CDR3 DNA: TGTACCAGCAGCGGGACTAGCTCCCCCGTTTCTGAGCAGTTCTTC. This codes for CTSSGTSSPVSEQFF.

The chain couples TRBV7-9 to TRBJ2-5, with no clear D. Germline V gene sequence: CDR1 SEHNR, CDR2 FQNEAQ (reference sequence). V was pared by 6 bases and J by 1 base, with 12 bases between. CDR3 size: 14 residues. This CDR3 is CASSLLGFQETQYF. DNA of the CDR3: TGTGCCAGCAGTTTACTGGGGTTCCAAGAGACCCAGTACTTC.

This chain joins TRBV12-3 or TRBV12-4 and TRBJ2-3, with TRBD2 matching 10 bases. The CDR3 has 16 amino acids. With V trimmed by 5 bases and J by 0 bases, 5 bases remained unmatched. CDR3 nucleotide sequence: TGTGCCAGCAGTATTATAGCGGGGGGTAGCACAGATACGCAGTATTTT. This codes for CASSIIAGGSTDTQYF.

This clonotype showed up just a few times. J is TRBJ1-2 and V is TRBV28, with TRBD1 as a possible D gene (6 bases). Germline-derived CDR1 and CDR2 are MDHEN and SYDVKM. The CDR3 consists of 15 residues. The V gene lost 5 bases and the J gene lost 4 bases, with 17 bases spanning the gap. The CDR3 here is CASSQDSLSAYGYTF. The CDR3 bases are TGTGCCAGCAGTCAGGACAGCCTGTCCGCCTATGGCTACACCTTC.

This clonotype has just a few counts. The chain combines TRBV7-9 with TRBJ2-1, with 13 bases lining up with TRBD2. Trimming took 5 bases from V and 0 from J; bases not matched to a gene: 7. The germline V gene has CDR1 SEHNR and CDR2 FQNEAQ (reference sequence). CDR3 length: 18 residues. CDR3 in amino acids: CASSLRTSGSLSYNEQFF. CDR3 nucleotide sequence: TGTGCCAGCAGCCTAAGGACTAGCGGGAGTCTCTCCTACAATGAGCAGTTCTTC.

The chain carries TRBV6-2 or TRBV6-3 and TRBJ2-1, with TRBD2 identical over 11 bases. Trimming took 7 bases from V and 0 from J; bases not matched to a gene: 23. From germline, CDR1 is MNHEY and CDR2 SVGEGT. This CDR3 comprises 22 residues. CDR3 bases: TGTGCCAGCACGTACGGCGGTACTAGCGGGGGACCCGAGACCAGCTCCTACAATGAGCAGTTCTTC. Encoded protein: CASTYGGTSGGPETSSYNEQFF.

The chain uses TRBV6-6 and TRBJ2-5, with 9 bases that match TRBD1. V was clipped by 4 bases and J by 9 bases; unmatched bases: 9. Germline-derived CDR1 and CDR2 are MNHNY and SVGAGI (reference sequence). The CDR3 runs 14 residues. CDR3 sequence (DNA): TGTGCCAGCAGTTCGGGACAGGGTGGGGAGGCCCAGTACTTC. Its protein is CASSSGQGGEAQYF.

In regard to this clonotype: The junction does not match germline at one end; this may be a read error. J is TRBJ2-7 and V is TRBV5-5; D perhaps matches TRBD1 (6 bases). The CDR3 contains 15 residues. Germline V lookup: CDR1 SGHKS, CDR2 YYEKEE (reference sequence). This chain's CDR3 is CASSLDGTWVYEQYF. The DNA of the CDR3 is TGTGCCAGTAGCTTGGATGGGACATGGGTCTACGAGCAGTACTTC.

V is TRBV29-1 and J is TRBJ1-2; a possible D gene is TRBD1 (5 bases). Trimming shortened V by 0 bases and J by 11 bases, and 10 bases separated the two germline ends. This CDR3 is built from 11 residues. CDR1 and CDR2 from the germline V gene are SQVTM and ANQGSEA. CDR3 protein: CSVEDGGVYTF. CDR3 in DNA: TGCAGCGTTGAAGACGGAGGGGTGTACACCTTC.

As regards this clonotype: The junction does not match germline at one end; this may be a read error. The chain combines TRBV11-2 with TRBJ2-5; 9 bases fit TRBD1. From germline, CDR1 is SGHAT and CDR2 FQNNGV. The CDR3 extends over 15 amino acids. CDR3: CASSKQGAGQEIQFF. DNA for the CDR3: TGTGCCAGCAGCAAACAGGGGGCCGGCCAAGAGATCCAATTCTTC.

Concerning this clonotype itself: The junction departs from the called germline gene at one end, perhaps through a read error. The chain employs TRBV7-8 and TRBJ2-3; D might be TRBD1 or TRBD2, each matching 5 bases. CDR1 and CDR2 from the germline V gene are SGHVS and FQNEAQ. The CDR3 is made up of 17 amino acids. CDR3 sequence: CASSRAEGRGNTDTQYF. The CDR3, as DNA: TGCGCCAGCAGCCGAGCAGAGGGACGGGGAAACACAGATACGCAGTATTTT.

This clonotype was observed at least ten times. The V and J genes are TRBV29-1 and TRBJ2-1, with no clear D. V lost 7 bases and J 13 bases, leaving 17 bases between the germline ends. CDR1 is SQVTM and CDR2 is ANQGSEA in the germline V gene. CDR3 length equals 11 residues. CDR3 region: CSGLEVPDQFF. In nucleotides, the CDR3 is TGCAGCGGCCTCGAGGTCCCCGATCAGTTCTTC.

A note on this clonotype: This sequence may be a read error, since a much larger clone differs from it by one base. The J gene is TRBJ2-5, the V gene TRBV10-3; D call uncertain. The CDR3 is 14 amino acids. Germline CDR1 and CDR2: ENHRY and SYGVKD. CDR3 residues: CAISESWLEEAQYF. CDR3 DNA: TGTGCCATCAGTGAGTCGTGGCTAGAAGAGGCCCAGTACTTC.